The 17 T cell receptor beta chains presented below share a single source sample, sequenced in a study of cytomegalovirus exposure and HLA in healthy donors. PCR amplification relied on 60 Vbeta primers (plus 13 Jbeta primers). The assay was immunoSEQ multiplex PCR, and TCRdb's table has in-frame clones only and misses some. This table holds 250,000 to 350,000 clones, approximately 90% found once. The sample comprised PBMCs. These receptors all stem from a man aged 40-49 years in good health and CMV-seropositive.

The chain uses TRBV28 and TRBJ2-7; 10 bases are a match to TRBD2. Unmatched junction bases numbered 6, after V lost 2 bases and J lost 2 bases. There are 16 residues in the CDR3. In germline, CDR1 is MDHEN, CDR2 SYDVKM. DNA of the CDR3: TGTGCCAGCAGTTTACCCTCTAGCGGGGGTCCCTACGAGCAGTACTTC. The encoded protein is CASSLPSSGGPYEQYF.

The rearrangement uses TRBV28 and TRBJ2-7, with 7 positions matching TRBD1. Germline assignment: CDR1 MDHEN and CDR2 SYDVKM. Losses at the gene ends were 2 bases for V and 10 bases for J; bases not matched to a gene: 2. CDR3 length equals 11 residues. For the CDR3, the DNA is TGTGCCAGCAGTTTAAAAGGGGGCCAGTACTTC. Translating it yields CASSLKGGQYF.

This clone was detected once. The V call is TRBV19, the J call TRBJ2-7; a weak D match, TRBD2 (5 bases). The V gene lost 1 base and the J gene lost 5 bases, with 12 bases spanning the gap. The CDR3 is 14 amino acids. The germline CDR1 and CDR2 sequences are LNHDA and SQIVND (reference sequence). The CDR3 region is CASSIVGAANEQYF. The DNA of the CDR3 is TGTGCCAGTAGTATAGTGGGAGCGGCCAACGAGCAGTACTTC.

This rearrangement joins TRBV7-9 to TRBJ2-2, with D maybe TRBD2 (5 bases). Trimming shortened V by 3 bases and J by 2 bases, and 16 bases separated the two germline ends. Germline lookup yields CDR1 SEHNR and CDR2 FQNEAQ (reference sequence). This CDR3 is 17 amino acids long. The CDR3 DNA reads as TGTGCCAGCAGCTTCGGCCCTAGAGGGCTCAACACCGGGGAGCTGTTTTTT. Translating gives CASSFGPRGLNTGELFF.

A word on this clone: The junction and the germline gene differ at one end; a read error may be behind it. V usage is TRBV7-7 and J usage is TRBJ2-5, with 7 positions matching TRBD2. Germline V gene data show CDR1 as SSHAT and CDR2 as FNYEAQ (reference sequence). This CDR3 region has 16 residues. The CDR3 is CASSSGTNAITETQYF. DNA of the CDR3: TGTGCTAGCAGCTCCGGGACTAATGCTATAACGGAGACCCAGTACTTC. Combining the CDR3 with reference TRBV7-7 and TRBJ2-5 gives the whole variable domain GAGVSQSPRYKVTKRGQDVTLRCDPISSHATLYWYQQALGQGPEFLTYFNYEAQPDKSGLPSDRFSAERPEGSISTLTIQRTEQRDSAMYRCASSSGTNAITETQYFGPGTRLLVL.

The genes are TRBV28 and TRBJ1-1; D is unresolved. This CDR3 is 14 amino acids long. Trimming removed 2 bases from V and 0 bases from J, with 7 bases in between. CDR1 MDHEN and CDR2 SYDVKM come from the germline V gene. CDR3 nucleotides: TGTGCCAGCAGTTTACCGGGGATGAACACTGAAGCTTTCTTT. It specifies CASSLPGMNTEAFF. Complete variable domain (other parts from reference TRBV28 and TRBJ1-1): DVKVTQSSRYLVKRTGEKVFLECVQDMDHENMFWYRQDPGLGLRLIYFSYDVKMKEKGDIPEGYSVSREKKERFSLILESASTNQTSMYLCASSLPGMNTEAFFGQGTRLTVV.

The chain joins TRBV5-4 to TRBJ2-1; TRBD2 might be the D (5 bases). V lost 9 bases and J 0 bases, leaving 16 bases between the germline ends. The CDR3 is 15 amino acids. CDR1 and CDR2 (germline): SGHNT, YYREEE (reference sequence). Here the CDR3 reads CATGDGVSSYNEQFF. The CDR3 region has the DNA TGTGCCACCGGAGACGGGGTCAGCTCCTACAATGAGCAGTTCTTC.

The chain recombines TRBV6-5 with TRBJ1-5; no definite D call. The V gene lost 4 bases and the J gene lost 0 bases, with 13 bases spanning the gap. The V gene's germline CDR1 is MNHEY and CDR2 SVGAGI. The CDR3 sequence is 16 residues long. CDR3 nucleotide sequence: TGTGCCAGCAGTTCAGGACTTTTAGATAGCAATCAGCCCCAGCATTTT. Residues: CASSSGLLDSNQPQHF.

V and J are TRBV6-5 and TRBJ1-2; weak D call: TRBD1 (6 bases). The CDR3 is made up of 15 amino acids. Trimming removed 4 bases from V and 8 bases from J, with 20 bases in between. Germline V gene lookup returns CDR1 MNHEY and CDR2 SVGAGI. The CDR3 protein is CASSSSTGFFWGYTF. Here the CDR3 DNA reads TGTGCCAGCAGTTCTTCTACAGGGTTTTTTTGGGGCTACACCTTC.

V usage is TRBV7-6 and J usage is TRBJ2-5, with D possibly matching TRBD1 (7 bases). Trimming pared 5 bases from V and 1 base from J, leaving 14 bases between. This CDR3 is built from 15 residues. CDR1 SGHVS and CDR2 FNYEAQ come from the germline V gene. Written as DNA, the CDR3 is TGTGCCAGCAGCCGCGGGACAGCGCTCCAAGAGACCCAGTACTTC. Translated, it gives CASSRGTALQETQYF.

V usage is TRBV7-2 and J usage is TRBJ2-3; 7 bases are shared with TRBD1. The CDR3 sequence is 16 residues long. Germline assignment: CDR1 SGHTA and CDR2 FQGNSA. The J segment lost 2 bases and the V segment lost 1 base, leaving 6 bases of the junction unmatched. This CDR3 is CASSLEGQRATDTQYF. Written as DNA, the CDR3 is TGTGCCAGCAGCTTAGAGGGACAGAGAGCCACAGATACGCAGTATTTT.

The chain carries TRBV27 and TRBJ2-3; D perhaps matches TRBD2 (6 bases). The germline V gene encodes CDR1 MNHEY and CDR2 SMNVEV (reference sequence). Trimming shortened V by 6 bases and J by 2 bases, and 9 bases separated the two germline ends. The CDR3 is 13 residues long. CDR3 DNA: TGTGCCAGCAGGGCTAGCGCCACAGATACGCAGTATTTT. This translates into CASRASATDTQYF.

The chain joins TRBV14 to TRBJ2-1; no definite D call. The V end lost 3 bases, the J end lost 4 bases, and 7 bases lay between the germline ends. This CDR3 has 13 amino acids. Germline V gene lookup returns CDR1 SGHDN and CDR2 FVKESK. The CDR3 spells CASSHLRYNEQFF. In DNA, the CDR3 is TGTGCCAGCAGCCACCTCAGGTACAATGAGCAGTTCTTC.

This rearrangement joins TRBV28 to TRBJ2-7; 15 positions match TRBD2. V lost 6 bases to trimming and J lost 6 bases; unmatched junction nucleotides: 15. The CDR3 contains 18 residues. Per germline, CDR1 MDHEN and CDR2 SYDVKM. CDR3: CASSSTGYGTSGGPEQYF. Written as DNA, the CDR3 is TGTGCCAGCAGCAGTACAGGATATGGGACTAGCGGGGGGCCCGAGCAGTACTTC.

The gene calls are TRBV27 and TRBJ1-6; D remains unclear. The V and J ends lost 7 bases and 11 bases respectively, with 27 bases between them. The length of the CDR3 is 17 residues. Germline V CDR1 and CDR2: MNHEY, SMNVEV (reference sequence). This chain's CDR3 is CASNTGEAHFMGAPLHF. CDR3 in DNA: TGTGCCAGCAACACGGGAGAGGCTCATTTCATGGGCGCACCCCTCCACTTT.

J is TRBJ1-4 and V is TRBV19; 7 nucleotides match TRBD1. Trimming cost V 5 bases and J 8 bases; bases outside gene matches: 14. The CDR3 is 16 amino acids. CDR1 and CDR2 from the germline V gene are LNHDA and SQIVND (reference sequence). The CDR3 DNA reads TGTGCCAGTAGTCTTCCACCGGGACAGCTTGGGGAAAAACTGTTTTTT. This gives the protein CASSLPPGQLGEKLFF. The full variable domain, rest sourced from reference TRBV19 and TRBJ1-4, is DGGITQSPKYLFRKEGQNVTLSCEQNLNHDAMYWYRQDPGQGLRLIYYSQIVNDFQKGDIAEGYSVSREKKESFPLTVTSAQKNPTAFYLCASSLPPGQLGEKLFFGSGTQLSVL.

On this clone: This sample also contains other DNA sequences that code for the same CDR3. The CDR3 here is CASSDSRLAAYNEQFF. The CDR3 DNA sequence: TGTGCCAGCAGTGACTCAAGGCTAGCGGCCTACAATGAGCAGTTCTTC. This chain joins TRBV6-4 and TRBJ2-1; TRBD2 matches 7 bases. The V segment lost 0 bases and the J segment 2 bases; nucleotides outside the gene matches: 4. Germline lookup yields CDR1 MRHNA and CDR2 SNTAGT. The CDR3 is made up of 16 amino acids.